This T cell receptor beta chain was recorded in a study of blood T cells in healthy people across ages. Germline V gene data show CDR1 as LNHNV and CDR2 as YYDKDF (reference sequence). CDR3 length: 12 amino acids. This clonotype was observed a handful of times. The junction departs from the called germline gene at one end, perhaps through a read error. Combining a sample-barcoded 5' primer with a J-beta primer mix, a second PCR ran for about 6 to 11 cycles. TCRdb redid the calling of the 5' RACE reads with MiXCR, one entry per CDR3 protein. The sample consists of about 780,000 distinct CDR3 sequences, 20% to 30% of them appearing once. These data were also reused for a study on T cells of mothers and their children.

The V and J genes are TRBV15 and TRBJ2-1, with D perhaps being TRBD1 or TRBD2 (5 bases each). The DNA end lines up better with TRBJ2-5; the J call may be wrong. The source of this sequence is a boy aged 5-17 years in good health. What was sequenced was blood. CDR3 sequence (DNA): TGTGTCACCAGCCTGGGACGAGAGACCCAGTACTTC. It specifies CVTSLGRETQYF.